A selection of T cell receptor beta chains follows, all from one sample in a study of shared T cell receptors in the human thymus. Assay used: immunoSEQ multiplex PCR; TCRdb lists only in-frame clones, some missing. The sample records hundreds of thousands of clones, 88% being singletons. These same data were also listed under a study on human thymus T cells.

The sequenced sample consisted of thymocytes. Source of these receptors: a boy less than two years old with a congenital heart defect. The CDR3 runs from the conserved cysteine through the conserved F or W.

v_gene,CDR3aa
TRBV27,CASSLPGGRNEQFF
TRBV5-4,CASSGRPNTSGGTYEQYF
TRBV4-2,CASSLSLRDRTNYGYTF
TRBV4-2,CASSQVMASRSNEQFF
TRBV28,CASSWETGARRTQYF
TRBV4-1,CASSQGRTGLRGEQFF
TRBV5-8,CASSLRGTGDWGNQPQHF
TRBV4-1,CASSQGLADLTYEQYF
TRBV5-1,CASSPGTSGSTDTQYF
TRBV27,CASSRHHGQYEQFF
TRBV11-2,CASSLDGRSLTGANLFKAFF
TRBV4-2,CASSQDKMDSQHF
TRBV6-5,CASSLYGTRRGTEAFF
TRBV7-2,CASSPRAGRNSYEQYF
TRBV28,CASSFVVPPQFF
TRBV4-3,CASSQHGQPSSYNEQFF
TRBV25-1,CASSGRESYGYPF
TRBV4-2,CASSQVRSDYGYTF
TRBV15,CATSRVLGGDYGYTF
TRBV12-5,CASGLGPNTEKNEKLFF
TRBV5-4,CASSSRGSVEQFF
TRBV27,CASSLSARDRGVVYEQYF
TRBV29-1,CSVEDPGYNEKLFF
TRBV15,CATSRDRSSNQPQHF
TRBV5-7,CASSSTTGTSVCTDTQYF
TRBV29-1,CSVVRDRPYNEQFF
TRBV6-6,CASRASGQGSSYEQYF
TRBV28,CASSFTSGRAGYNEQFF
TRBV4-2,CASKAAGPNNEQFF
TRBV4-1,CASSQEGLRPDSGTDTQYF
TRBV30,CALPRTSKSEQYF
TRBV10-3,CAITGTGEGYGYTF
TRBV6-6,CASSPSRTGTLYEQYF
TRBV7-9,CASSSDGGYQETQYF
TRBV7-2,CASSLSTGQGNTEAFF
TRBV2,CASRRASGEAFF
TRBV11-2,CASSSRETQYF
TRBV7-6,CASSLSSNGSTATNEKLFF
TRBV7-3,CASSPPGAYEQYF
TRBV5-6,CASSYRDRAFTNTGELFF
TRBV10-3,CAIKLSGGSYNEQFF
TRBV11-2,CASSLGGRGDYGYTF
TRBV5-1,CASSLGSSLQYRTDTQYF
TRBV15,CATSPIPHVDEQFF
TRBV7-9,CASSAPRDRGRGGQETQYF
TRBV28,CASSLRTGGTYEQYF
TRBV27,CASRDLAASTTRKNEQFF
TRBV5-1,CASSRNGRLSYEQYF
TRBV4-2,CASSRPGTQYF
TRBV4-3,CASSQNRDSSSSYNEQFF
TRBV25-1,CASTQPGDTEAFF
TRBV20-1,CSAGLYNEQFF
TRBV15,CATSRDRDTRPLNEKLFF
TRBV5-6,CASSSRQGGSYEQYF
TRBV7-2,CASSLTSGIHTIYF
TRBV5-1,CASSGTGVYNEQFF